The clone carrying this T cell receptor beta chain was seen at least ten times. The data were taken from a study of low-dose radiotherapy and immunotherapy resistance in tumors. Study background: Cohort 1 was given 0.5 Gy fractions every 2 weeks, 6.5 Gy in total. Members of Cohort 2 were treated with 1 Gy per fraction every two weeks; their total was 13 Gy over 26 weeks.

The time point: after trial treatment. Treatment meaning: LDRT plus nivolumab, ipilimumab, low-dose cyclophosphamide and aspirin (RACIN trial). Each donor was administered nivolumab, ipilimumab, aspirin, low-dose cyclophosphamide and low-dose radiotherapy. With 4 bases clipped from V and 9 bases from J, the junction kept 11 bases outside the gene matches. Germline CDR1 MNHEY, CDR2 SVGEGT. The CDR3 loop spans 15 amino acids. TRAV and TRBV primers primed cDNA for both TCRalpha and TCRbeta. A 20-cycle PCR with a constant-region primer and V-primer adapter amplified TCRs. TCRdb re-called the reads through MiXCR, storing one row per CDR3 protein. The table has about 39,000 distinct CDR3 sequences, under 25% seen once.

Sequenced material: PBMCs, taken after low-dose radiotherapy plus immunotherapy. The TCR sequence derives from a female donor with ovarian cancer. V gene TRBV6-2 or TRBV6-3 combines with J gene TRBJ2-3; 9 bases match TRBD1. This chain's CDR3 is CASSLPGTGKGTQYF. In DNA, the CDR3 is TGTGCCAGCAGTTTACCCGGGACAGGGAAAGGGACGCAGTATTTT.